Reported below is one T cell receptor beta chain. Its antigen is as yet unknown. The data originate from a study of T cell responses to AZD1222 COVID-19 vaccine. Study-wide results and caveats: Close to half of all spike-specific TCRs reportedly target regions of the variants that are unmutated. Baseline seropositivity characterized only a handful of AZD1222 recipients. Possibly, clonal diversity was underestimated; donors were largely white British and included more females. Repertoires were collected only later (after the peak T cell response had occurred).

The CDR3 is made up of 13 amino acids. V dropped 5 bases and J dropped 4 bases, with 11 bases sitting between them. Germline V gene data show CDR1 as SGDLS and CDR2 as YYNGEE. Profiling relied on immunoSEQ multiplex PCR, and the TCRdb table lists in-frame clones only, not all of them. The sample holds 99,000 or so clones; 85% to 95% are singletons and the top ten take 5%. Sequencing used peripheral blood, obtained on day 0 of AZD1222 vaccination. The V and J genes are TRBV9 and TRBJ2-3; D gene unclear. The sequence was obtained from an adult in good health. The CDR3 DNA is TGTGCCAGCAGTCTGGGTGGGGCAGATACGCAGTATTTT. The encoded protein is CASSLGGADTQYF. The full variable domain, in which reference TRBV9 and TRBJ2-3 provide the parts outside the CDR3, is DSGVTQTPKHLITATGQRVTLRCSPRSGDLSVYWYQQSLDQGLQFLIQYYNGEERAKGNILERFSAQQFPDLHSELNLSSLELGDSALYFCASSLGGADTQYFGPGTRLTVL.